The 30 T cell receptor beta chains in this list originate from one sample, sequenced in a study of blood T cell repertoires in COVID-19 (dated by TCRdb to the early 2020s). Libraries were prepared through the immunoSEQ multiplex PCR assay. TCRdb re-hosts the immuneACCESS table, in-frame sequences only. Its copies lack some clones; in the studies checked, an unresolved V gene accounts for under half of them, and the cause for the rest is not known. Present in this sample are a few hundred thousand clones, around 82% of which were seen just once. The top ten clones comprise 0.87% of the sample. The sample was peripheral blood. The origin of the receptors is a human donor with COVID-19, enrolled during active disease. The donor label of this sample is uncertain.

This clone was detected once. The chain's CDR3 is CASSTPDRANSPLHF. The CDR3, as DNA: TGTGCCAGTAGTACCCCGGACAGGGCGAATTCACCCCTCCACTTT. The V gene is TRBV19, the J gene TRBJ1-6; 8 nucleotides line up with TRBD1. Germline CDR1 is LNHDA and CDR2 is SQIVND (reference sequence). The CDR3 length is 15 residues. V dropped 4 bases and J dropped 7; count of bases not matched to a gene: 6.

The CDR3 spells CASTSCGETQYF. Here the CDR3 DNA reads TGTGCCAGCACCTCCTGCGGAGAGACCCAGTACTTC. V gene TRBV12-1 combines with J gene TRBJ2-5; the table's D call of TRBD2 was not tested on the DNA. TRBV12-1 is described as a pseudogene. The CDR3 has 12 amino acids.

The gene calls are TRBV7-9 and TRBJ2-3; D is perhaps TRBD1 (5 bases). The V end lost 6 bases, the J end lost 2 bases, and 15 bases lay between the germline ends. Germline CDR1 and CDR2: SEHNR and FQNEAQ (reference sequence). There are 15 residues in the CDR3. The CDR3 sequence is CASSNRGSSTDTQYF. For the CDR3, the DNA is TGTGCCAGCAGTAATAGGGGCAGCTCCACAGATACGCAGTATTTT.

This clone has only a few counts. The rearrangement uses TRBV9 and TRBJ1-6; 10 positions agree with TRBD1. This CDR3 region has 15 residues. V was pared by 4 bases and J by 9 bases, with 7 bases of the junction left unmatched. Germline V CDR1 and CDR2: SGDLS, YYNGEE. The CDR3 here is CASSRGDRGTSPLHF. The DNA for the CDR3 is TGTGCCAGCAGCAGGGGGGACAGGGGAACTTCACCCCTCCACTTT.

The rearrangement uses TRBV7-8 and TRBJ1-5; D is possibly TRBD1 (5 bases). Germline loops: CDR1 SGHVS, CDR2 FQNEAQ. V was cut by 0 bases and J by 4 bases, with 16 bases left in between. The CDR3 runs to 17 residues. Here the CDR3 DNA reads TGTGCCAGCAGCTTAGCGCTACAACCAGACAGTAATCAGCCCCAGCATTTT. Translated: CASSLALQPDSNQPQHF.

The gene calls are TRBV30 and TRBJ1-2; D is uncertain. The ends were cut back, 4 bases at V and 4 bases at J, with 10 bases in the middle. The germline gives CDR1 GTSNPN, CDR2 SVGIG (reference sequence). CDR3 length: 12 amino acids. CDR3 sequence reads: CAWMERSYGYTF. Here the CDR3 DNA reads TGTGCCTGGATGGAACGGAGCTATGGCTACACCTTC. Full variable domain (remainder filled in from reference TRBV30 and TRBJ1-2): SQTIHQWPATLVQPVGSPLSLECTVEGTSNPNLYWYRQAAGRGLQLLFYSVGIGQISSEVPQNLSASRPQDRQFILSSKKLLLSDSGFYLCAWMERSYGYTFGSGTRLTVV.

In nucleotides, the CDR3 is TGTGCCTGGAGTAGGGACAGGTTCTATGGCTACACCTTC. Translation: CAWSRDRFYGYTF. V gene TRBV30 combines with J gene TRBJ1-2; 8 bases map to TRBD1. Trimming removed 2 bases from V and 4 bases from J; junction bases left unmatched: 3. Germline assignment: CDR1 GTSNPN and CDR2 SVGIG (reference sequence). The CDR3 runs to 13 residues.

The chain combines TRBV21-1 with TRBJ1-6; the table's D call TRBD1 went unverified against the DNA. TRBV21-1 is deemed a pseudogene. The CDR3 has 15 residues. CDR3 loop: CASRHPGQGLSPLHF. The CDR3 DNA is TGTGCCAGCAGGCACCCGGGACAGGGGCTATCACCCCTCCACTTT.

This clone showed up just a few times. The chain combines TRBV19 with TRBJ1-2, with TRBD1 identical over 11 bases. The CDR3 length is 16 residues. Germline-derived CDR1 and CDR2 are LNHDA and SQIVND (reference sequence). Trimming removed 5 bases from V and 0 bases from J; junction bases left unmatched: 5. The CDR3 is CASSPGQGAANYGYTF. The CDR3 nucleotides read TGTGCCAGTAGTCCAGGACAGGGGGCAGCTAACTATGGCTACACCTTC.

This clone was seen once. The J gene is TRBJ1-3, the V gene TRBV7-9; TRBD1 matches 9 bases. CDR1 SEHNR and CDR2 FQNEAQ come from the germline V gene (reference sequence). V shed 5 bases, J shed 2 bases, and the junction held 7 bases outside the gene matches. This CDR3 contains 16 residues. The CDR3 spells CASSLSRTGAGNTIYF. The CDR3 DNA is TGTGCCAGCAGCCTAAGCCGGACAGGGGCTGGAAACACCATATATTTT.

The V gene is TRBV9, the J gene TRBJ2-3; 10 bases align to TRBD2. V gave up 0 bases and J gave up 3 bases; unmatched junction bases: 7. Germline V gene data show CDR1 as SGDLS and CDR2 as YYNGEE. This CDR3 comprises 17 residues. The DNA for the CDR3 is TGTGCCAGCAGCGTAGAGGCTAGCGGGAGCTTTACAGATACGCAGTATTTT. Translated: CASSVEASGSFTDTQYF.

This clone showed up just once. CDR3 DNA sequence: TGTGCCAGTACCCAAAGGAGGGGACAGGGTGGCGAGCAGTACTTC. Encoded protein: CASTQRRGQGGEQYF. The V and J genes are TRBV19 and TRBJ2-7, with TRBD1 matching over 9 bases. Trimming at V came to 7 bases and at J to 6 bases, leaving 13 bases not matched to a gene. Germline CDR1 is LNHDA and CDR2 is SQIVND (reference sequence). The length of the CDR3 is 15 residues. Combining the CDR3 with reference TRBV19 and TRBJ2-7 gives the whole variable domain DGGITQSPKYLFRKEGQNVTLSCEQNLNHDAMYWYRQDPGQGLRLIYYSQIVNDFQKGDIAEGYSVSREKKESFPLTVTSAQKNPTAFYLCASTQRRGQGGEQYFGPGTRLTVT.

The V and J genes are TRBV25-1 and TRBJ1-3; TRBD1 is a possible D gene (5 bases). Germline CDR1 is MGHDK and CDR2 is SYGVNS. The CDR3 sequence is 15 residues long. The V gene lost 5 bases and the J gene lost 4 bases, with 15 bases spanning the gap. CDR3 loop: CASSSSWGDGNTIYF. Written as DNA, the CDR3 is TGTGCCAGCAGTTCGAGTTGGGGGGACGGAAACACCATATATTTT. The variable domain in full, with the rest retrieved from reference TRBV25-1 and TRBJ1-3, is EADIYQTPRYLVIGTGKKITLECSQTMGHDKMYWYQQDPGMELHLIHYSYGVNSTEKGDLSSESTVSRIRTEHFPLTLESARPSHTSQYLCASSSSWGDGNTIYFGEGSWLTVV.

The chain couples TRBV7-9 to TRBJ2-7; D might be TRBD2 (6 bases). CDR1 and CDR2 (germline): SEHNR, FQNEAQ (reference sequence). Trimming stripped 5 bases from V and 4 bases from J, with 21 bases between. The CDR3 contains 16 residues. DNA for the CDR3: TGTGCCAGCAGCCCCCCCATGGGAGGCGGGGTTTACGAGCAGTACTTC. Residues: CASSPPMGGGVYEQYF.

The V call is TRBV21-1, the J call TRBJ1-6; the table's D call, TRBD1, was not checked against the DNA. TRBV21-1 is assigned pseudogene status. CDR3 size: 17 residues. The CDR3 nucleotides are TGTGCCAGCCTTACCCGGCCTGGCTTGTTCAGGGATTCACCCCTCCACTTT. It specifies CASLTRPGLFRDSPLHF.

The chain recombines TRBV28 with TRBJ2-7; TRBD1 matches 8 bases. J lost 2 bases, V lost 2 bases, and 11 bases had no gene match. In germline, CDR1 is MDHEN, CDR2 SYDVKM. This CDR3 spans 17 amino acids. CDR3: CASSLHRDRSKPYEQYF. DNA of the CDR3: TGTGCCAGCAGTTTACACCGGGACAGGAGTAAACCCTACGAGCAGTACTTC.

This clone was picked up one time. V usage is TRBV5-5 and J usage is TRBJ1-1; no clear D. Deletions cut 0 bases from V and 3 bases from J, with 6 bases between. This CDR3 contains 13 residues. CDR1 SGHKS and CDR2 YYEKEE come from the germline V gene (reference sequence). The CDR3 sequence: CASSLDPDTEAFF. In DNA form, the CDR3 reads TGTGCCAGCAGCTTGGATCCCGACACTGAAGCTTTCTTT.

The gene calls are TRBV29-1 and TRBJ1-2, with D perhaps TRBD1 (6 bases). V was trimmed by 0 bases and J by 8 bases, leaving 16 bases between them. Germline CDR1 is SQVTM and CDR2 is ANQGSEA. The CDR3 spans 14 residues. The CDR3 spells CSVEEGRGGEGYTF. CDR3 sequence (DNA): TGCAGCGTTGAAGAAGGGAGAGGGGGGGAAGGCTACACCTTC.

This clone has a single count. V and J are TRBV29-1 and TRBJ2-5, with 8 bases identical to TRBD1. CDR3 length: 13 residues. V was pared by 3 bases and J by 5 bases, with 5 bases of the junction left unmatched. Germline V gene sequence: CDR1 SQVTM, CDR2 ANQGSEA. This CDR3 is CSVDPGGGETQYF. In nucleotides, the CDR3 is TGCAGCGTTGACCCAGGGGGCGGTGAGACCCAGTACTTC. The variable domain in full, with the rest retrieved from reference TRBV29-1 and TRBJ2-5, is SAVISQKPSRDICQRGTSLTIQCQVDSQVTMMFWYRQQPGQSLTLIATANQGSEATYESGFVIDKFPISRPNLTFSTLTVSNMSPEDSSIYLCSVDPGGGETQYFGPGTRLLVL.

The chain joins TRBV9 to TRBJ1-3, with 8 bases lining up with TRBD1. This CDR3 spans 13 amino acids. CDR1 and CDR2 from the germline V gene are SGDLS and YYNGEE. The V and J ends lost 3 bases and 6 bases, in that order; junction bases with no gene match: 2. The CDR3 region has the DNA TGTGCCAGCAGCGCGGACAGGGAAAACACCATATATTTT. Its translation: CASSADRENTIYF.

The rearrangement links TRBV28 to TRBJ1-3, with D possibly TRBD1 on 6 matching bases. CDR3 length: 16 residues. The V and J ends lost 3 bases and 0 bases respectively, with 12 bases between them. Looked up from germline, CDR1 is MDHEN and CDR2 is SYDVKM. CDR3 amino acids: CASSLFGTLSGNTIYF. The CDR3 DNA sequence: TGTGCCAGCAGTTTGTTTGGGACACTCTCTGGAAACACCATATATTTT. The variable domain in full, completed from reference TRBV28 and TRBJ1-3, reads DVKVTQSSRYLVKRTGEKVFLECVQDMDHENMFWYRQDPGLGLRLIYFSYDVKMKEKGDIPEGYSVSREKKERFSLILESASTNQTSMYLCASSLFGTLSGNTIYFGEGSWLTVV.

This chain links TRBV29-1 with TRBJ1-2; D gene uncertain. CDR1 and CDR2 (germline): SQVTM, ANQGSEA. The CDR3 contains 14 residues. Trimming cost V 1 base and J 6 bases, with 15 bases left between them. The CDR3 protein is CSVEGSGIYDGYTF. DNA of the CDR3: TGCAGCGTTGAAGGTTCCGGGATTTACGATGGCTACACCTTC.

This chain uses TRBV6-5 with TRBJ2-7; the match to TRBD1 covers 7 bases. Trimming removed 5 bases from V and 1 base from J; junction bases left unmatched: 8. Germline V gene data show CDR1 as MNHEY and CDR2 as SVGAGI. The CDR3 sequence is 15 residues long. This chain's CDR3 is CASSNYGDSSYEQYF. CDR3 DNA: TGTGCCAGCAGTAACTACGGGGACAGTTCCTACGAGCAGTACTTC.

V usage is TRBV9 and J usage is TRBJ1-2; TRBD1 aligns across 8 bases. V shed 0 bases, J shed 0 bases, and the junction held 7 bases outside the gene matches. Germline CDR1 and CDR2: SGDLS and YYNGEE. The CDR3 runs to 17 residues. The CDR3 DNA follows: TGTGCCAGCAGCGTAGGGAGGGACAGGATTACTAACTATGGCTACACCTTC. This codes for CASSVGRDRITNYGYTF.

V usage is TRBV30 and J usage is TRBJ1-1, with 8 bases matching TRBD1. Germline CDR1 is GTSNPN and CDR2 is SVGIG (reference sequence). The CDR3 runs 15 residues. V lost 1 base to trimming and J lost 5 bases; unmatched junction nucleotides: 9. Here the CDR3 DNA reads TGTGCCTGGAGTGACCGGAGGACAGGGAGGACTGAAGCTTTCTTT. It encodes CAWSDRRTGRTEAFF.

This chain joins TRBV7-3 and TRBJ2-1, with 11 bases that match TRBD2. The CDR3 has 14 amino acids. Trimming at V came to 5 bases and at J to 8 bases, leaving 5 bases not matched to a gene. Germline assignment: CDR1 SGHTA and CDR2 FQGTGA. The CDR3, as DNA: TGTGCCAGCAGCGTCCTAGCGGGAGGCCATGAGCAGTTCTTC. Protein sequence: CASSVLAGGHEQFF.

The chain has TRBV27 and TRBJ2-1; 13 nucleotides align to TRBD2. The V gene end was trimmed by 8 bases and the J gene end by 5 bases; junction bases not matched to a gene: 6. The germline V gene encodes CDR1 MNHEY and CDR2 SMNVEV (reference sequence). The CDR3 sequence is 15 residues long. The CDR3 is CASASGTSGDNEQFF. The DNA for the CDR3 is TGTGCCAGCGCCTCCGGGACTAGCGGGGACAATGAGCAGTTCTTC.

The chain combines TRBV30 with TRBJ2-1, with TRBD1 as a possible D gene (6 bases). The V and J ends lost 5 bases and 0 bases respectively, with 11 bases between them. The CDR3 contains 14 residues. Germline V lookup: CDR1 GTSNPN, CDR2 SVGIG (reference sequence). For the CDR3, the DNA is TGTGCCTGGGCAGGGGTAAGCTCCTACAATGAGCAGTTCTTC. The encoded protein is CAWAGVSSYNEQFF.

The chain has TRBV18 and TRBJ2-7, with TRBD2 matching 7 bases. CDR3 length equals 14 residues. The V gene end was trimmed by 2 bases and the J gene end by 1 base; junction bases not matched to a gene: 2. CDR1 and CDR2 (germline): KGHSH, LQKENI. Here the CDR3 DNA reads TGTGCCAGCTCACCATCGGGAGGTTCCTACGAGCAGTACTTC. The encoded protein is CASSPSGGSYEQYF.

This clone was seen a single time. DNA of the CDR3: TGTGCCAGCAGCTTAATGAGGACCGGGGAGCTGTTTTTT. Residues: CASSLMRTGELFF. The chain carries TRBV7-6 and TRBJ2-2; D unclear. Trimming shortened V by 2 bases and J by 5 bases, and 6 bases separated the two germline ends. The CDR3 has 13 residues. The germline V gene has CDR1 SGHVS and CDR2 FNYEAQ.